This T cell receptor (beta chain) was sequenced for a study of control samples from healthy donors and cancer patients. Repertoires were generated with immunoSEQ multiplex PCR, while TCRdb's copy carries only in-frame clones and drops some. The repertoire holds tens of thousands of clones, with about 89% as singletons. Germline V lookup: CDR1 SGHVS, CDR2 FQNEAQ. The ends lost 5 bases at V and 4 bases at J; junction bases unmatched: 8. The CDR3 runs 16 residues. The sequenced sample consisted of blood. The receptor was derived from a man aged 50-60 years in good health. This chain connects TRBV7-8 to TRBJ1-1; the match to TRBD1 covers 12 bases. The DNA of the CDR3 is TGTGCCAGCAGCCTCCGGGACAGGGGGCAAGGCACTGAAGCTTTCTTT. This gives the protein CASSLRDRGQGTEAFF.